Each of the 25 T cell receptor beta chains below was sequenced from the same sample in a study of response to subunit inactivated influenza vaccine. TCRdb analysed the RT-PCR reads with MiXCR anew, one entry per CDR3 protein. The sample includes 700,000 to 800,000 distinct CDR3 sequences, 15% to 20% of them seen just once. The sample here was PBMCs from blood, taken roughly 5 days after vaccination. Receptors originate from a man in his fifties or sixties who received an inactivated influenza vaccine.

This rearrangement joins TRBV20-1 to TRBJ2-3; no reliable D call. Germline CDR1 and CDR2: DFQATT and SNEGSKA (reference sequence). This CDR3 comprises 14 residues. CDR3 sequence (DNA): TGCAGCGTACGACGCGGCTCTAGCACAGATACGCAGTATTTT. It yields the protein CSVRRGSSTDTQYF.

The chain uses TRBV20-1 and TRBJ2-6, with 7 bases that match TRBD2. Germline V gives CDR1 DFQATT, CDR2 SNEGSKA (reference sequence). The CDR3 totals 17 residues. The ends lost 4 bases at V and 2 bases at J; junction bases unmatched: 11. CDR3 coding DNA: TGCAGTGCTACAGCGGGGCGCGAACGGCCTGGGGCCAACGTCCTGACTTTC. Translation: CSATAGRERPGANVLTF.

The chain recombines TRBV6-1 with TRBJ2-1; D is undetermined. This CDR3 comprises 14 residues. The germline V gene has CDR1 MNHNS and CDR2 SASEGT. V shed 6 bases and J shed 1 base, with 10 bases lying between them. The CDR3 loop is CASRGSRSYNEQFF. DNA for the CDR3: TGTGCCAGCAGGGGCTCCAGATCCTACAATGAGCAGTTCTTC.

V and J are TRBV20-1 and TRBJ1-1; 7 bases line up with TRBD1. V lost 3 bases to trimming and J lost 2 bases; unmatched junction nucleotides: 6. This CDR3 spans 14 amino acids. Germline CDR1 is DFQATT and CDR2 is SNEGSKA (reference sequence). CDR3 in DNA: TGCAGTGCTAGGGGGGGACAGAGTAACACTGAAGCTTTCTTT. It yields the protein CSARGGQSNTEAFF.

This clonotype has ten or more counts. The chain links TRBV7-2 to TRBJ2-7; TRBD2 agrees at 7 bases. The CDR3 spans 14 residues. Trimming took 9 bases from V and 3 from J; bases not matched to a gene: 11. Germline values: CDR1 SGHTA, CDR2 FQGNSA. The CDR3 loop reads CASQSSGLLYEQYF. DNA for the CDR3: TGTGCCAGTCAATCCTCGGGACTACTCTACGAGCAGTACTTC.

The chain has TRBV29-1 and TRBJ1-3, with D hard to call. Germline V lookup: CDR1 SQVTM, CDR2 ANQGSEA. There are 12 residues in the CDR3. With 4 bases removed from V and 3 bases from J, the gap between germline ends came to 7 bases. The CDR3 loop is CSVVHSGNTIYF. In DNA, the CDR3 is TGCAGCGTTGTCCACAGTGGAAACACCATATATTTT.

There are a few counts of this clonotype. The chain joins TRBV7-2 to TRBJ2-7; D uncertain. V shed 1 base and J shed 0 bases, with 13 bases lying between them. The germline V gene has CDR1 SGHTA and CDR2 FQGNSA. The CDR3 loop spans 16 amino acids. The CDR3 nucleotides read TGTGCCAGCAGCTTAGTGGGGTACGGCAGCTCCTACGAGCAGTACTTC. Its translation is CASSLVGYGSSYEQYF.

This clonotype was counted only a few times. This sequence joins TRBV3-1 and TRBJ1-1; D possibly corresponds to TRBD1 (5 bases). V gave up 1 base and J gave up 4 bases, with 13 bases separating them. Germline lookup yields CDR1 LGHDT and CDR2 YNNKEL (reference sequence). This CDR3 is 15 amino acids long. The CDR3 is CASSQGLTQGTEAFF. The CDR3 coding sequence is TGTGCCAGCAGCCAAGGACTGACCCAGGGCACTGAAGCTTTCTTT.

The genes are TRBV29-1 and TRBJ1-6, with 11 bases matching TRBD1. The CDR3 has 20 amino acids. The V and J ends lost 2 bases and 6 bases, in that order; junction bases with no gene match: 18. Germline-derived CDR1 and CDR2 are SQVTM and ANQGSEA. The CDR3 protein is CSVETSDRGPWLARNSPLHF. For the CDR3, the DNA is TGCAGCGTTGAAACGTCGGACAGGGGGCCTTGGTTGGCACGTAATTCACCCCTCCACTTT.

This clonotype was recorded a few times. The chain joins TRBV11-1 to TRBJ2-3, with TRBD1 as a possible D gene (5 bases). Per the germline V gene, CDR1 is SGHAT and CDR2 is FQDESV (reference sequence). The CDR3 loop spans 17 amino acids. V was clipped by 0 bases and J by 3 bases, with 16 bases between them. DNA of the CDR3: TGTGCCAGCAGCTTAGCGATCTCCAGGGCGGAAACAGATACGCAGTATTTT. This encodes CASSLAISRAETDTQYF.

Details on this clonotype: At one boundary the junction diverges from the germline segment, which might be a read error. The rearrangement uses TRBV6-5 and TRBJ2-1; D might be TRBD1 (7 bases). Looked up from germline, CDR1 is MNHEY and CDR2 is SVGAGI. This CDR3 region has 16 residues. For the CDR3, the DNA is TGTGCCAGCAGTTACGGCGGGACAGCTTCCTACACTGAGCAGTTCTTC. Translating it yields CASSYGGTASYTEQFF.

This clonotype was seen more than once but under ten times. The V gene is TRBV12-3 or TRBV12-4, the J gene TRBJ1-6, with no clear D. Trimming removed 3 bases at V and 9 bases at J, with 9 bases between. The CDR3 covers 13 residues. The CDR3 DNA reads TGTGCCAGCAGTTTGGAGGGTACTTCACCCCTCCACTTT. Its protein product is CASSLEGTSPLHF.

The chain carries TRBV12-3 or TRBV12-4 and TRBJ1-1, with D tentatively TRBD1 (6 bases). The CDR3 spans 17 residues. The V gene lost 5 bases and the J gene lost 4 bases, with 23 bases spanning the gap. DNA for the CDR3: TGTGCCAGCAGTGACACAGGGCGGGGTGCGATAAGCACTGAAGCTTTCTTT. This codes for CASSDTGRGAISTEAFF.

The V gene is TRBV10-3, the J gene TRBJ2-2; D call uncertain. Germline CDR1 is ENHRY and CDR2 is SYGVKD. The CDR3 is 12 residues long. V was shortened by 4 bases and J by 7 bases, with 7 bases between the two germline ends. CDR3 nucleotide sequence: TGTGCCATCAGTGGACCCGACGGGGAGCTGTTTTTT. This sequence encodes CAISGPDGELFF.

The table lists this clonotype with a few counts. The V and J genes are TRBV6-2 or TRBV6-3 and TRBJ2-7, with no clear D. The germline V gene encodes CDR1 MNHEY and CDR2 SVGEGT. CDR3 size: 14 residues. Between the trimmed V and J ends, which lost 0 bases and 3 bases, there was a span of 9 bases. The CDR3 DNA sequence: TGTGCCAGCAGTTACTCGGATCTGATCTACGAGCAGTACTTC. It encodes CASSYSDLIYEQYF.

This clonotype was counted only a few times. The chain is built from TRBV7-8 and TRBJ2-1; no definite D call. The germline gives CDR1 SGHVS, CDR2 FQNEAQ. Trimming took off 5 bases at V and 13 bases at J, with 15 bases between the two ends. This CDR3 has 12 amino acids. The CDR3, as DNA: TGTGCCAGCAGCCCCTCCGGAGTCGTTCAGTTCTTC. Translation gives CASSPSGVVQFF.

This clonotype was recorded a few times. The chain is built from TRBV4-3 and TRBJ1-4; D may be TRBD1 (6 bases). The CDR3 runs to 16 residues. V was trimmed by 4 bases and J by 3 bases, leaving 15 bases between them. The germline V gene encodes CDR1 LGHNA and CDR2 YSLEER. The CDR3 is CASSRSWTAPNEKLFF. The CDR3 DNA reads as TGCGCCAGCAGCCGGTCCTGGACAGCTCCTAATGAAAAACTGTTTTTT.

This clonotype was counted only a few times. The chain carries TRBV6-1 and TRBJ1-5; TRBD1 aligns across 8 bases. The V segment lost 6 bases and the J segment 2 bases; nucleotides outside the gene matches: 9. CDR3 length: 16 amino acids. Germline V CDR1 and CDR2: MNHNS, SASEGT. The CDR3 sequence is CASRSPGGYGNQPQHF. CDR3 in DNA: TGTGCCAGCAGGTCTCCAGGGGGCTATGGCAATCAGCCCCAGCATTTT.

V gene TRBV4-3 combines with J gene TRBJ1-1; a possible D gene is TRBD1 (6 bases). This CDR3 has 15 amino acids. V dropped 1 base and J dropped 6 bases, with 15 bases sitting between them. Germline V gives CDR1 LGHNA, CDR2 YSLEER. CDR3 region: CASSQGLGGRAEAFF. In DNA form, the CDR3 reads TGCGCCAGCAGCCAAGGGTTAGGGGGGCGGGCTGAAGCTTTCTTT.

The table lists this clonotype with a few counts. The chain recombines TRBV12-3 or TRBV12-4 with TRBJ2-7; D might be TRBD1 (6 bases). Trimming removed 5 bases from V and 3 bases from J, with 11 bases in between. The CDR3 spans 13 residues. Here the CDR3 DNA reads TGTGCCAGCAGTCCCCAGGGACACTACGAGCAGTACTTC. Translating gives CASSPQGHYEQYF.

This clonotype was recorded a few times. This chain uses TRBV15 with TRBJ2-2; D gene ambiguous. V was trimmed by 9 bases and J by 1 base, leaving 12 bases between them. The CDR3 is 14 residues long. CDR1 is LNHNV, CDR2 YYDKDF, per germline (reference sequence). The CDR3 DNA follows: TGTGCCACTCCCTCCCCCATGAACACCGGGGAGCTGTTTTTT. Residues: CATPSPMNTGELFF.

V is TRBV20-1 and J is TRBJ2-1; D not certain. The germline CDR1 and CDR2 sequences are DFQATT and SNEGSKA (reference sequence). The CDR3 extends over 14 amino acids. Trimming pared 0 bases from V and 4 bases from J, leaving 10 bases between. The CDR3 sequence: CSARDPRQYNEQFF. In DNA form, the CDR3 reads TGCAGTGCTAGAGATCCCCGGCAATACAATGAGCAGTTCTTC.

This clonotype was observed a handful of times. The rearrangement links TRBV20-1 to TRBJ1-5; D is perhaps TRBD1 (5 bases). Trimming took off 0 bases at V and 1 base at J, with 10 bases between the two ends. The CDR3 consists of 15 residues. From germline, CDR1 is DFQATT and CDR2 SNEGSKA (reference sequence). The CDR3 region has the DNA TGCAGTGCTAGAGATTGGGGCCAGAGCAATCAGCCCCAGCATTTT. This translates into CSARDWGQSNQPQHF.

This rearrangement joins TRBV30 to TRBJ2-2, with D possibly matching TRBD1 (5 bases). This CDR3 spans 11 amino acids. Germline CDR1 and CDR2: GTSNPN and SVGIG (reference sequence). CDR3 in amino acids: CASGSTGELFF. The DNA of the CDR3 is TGTGCTTCAGGGTCCACCGGGGAGCTGTTTTTT. The variable domain in full, completed from reference TRBV30 and TRBJ2-2, reads SQTIHQWPATLVQPVGSPLSLECTVEGTSNPNLYWYRQAAGRGLQLLFYSVGIGQISSEVPQNLSASRPQDRQFILSSKKLLLSDSGFYLCASGSTGELFFGEGSRLTVL.

This clonotype was seen more than once but under ten times. This sequence joins TRBV12-3 or TRBV12-4 and TRBJ2-6; D is perhaps TRBD1 (5 bases). The CDR3 spans 17 residues. The V end was cut by 6 bases, the J end by 0 bases, with 15 bases between. CDR3 sequence: CASRRTRTHSGANVLTF. The CDR3 coding sequence is TGTGCCAGCAGACGGACACGAACCCACTCTGGGGCCAACGTCCTGACTTTC.